The 26 T cell receptor beta chains below all came from one sample that was sequenced in a study of blood T cell repertoires in COVID-19. TCRdb keeps only in-frame clones here, not all; method: immunoSEQ multiplex PCR. In the table there are 140,000 or so clones, 65% to 90% of which are singletons. The specimen sequenced was peripheral blood. The receptors were gathered from a man aged 50 or older with acute or convalescent COVID-19.

The chain uses TRBV6-5 and TRBJ1-5; D unresolved. CDR3 length equals 15 residues. V lost 5 bases to trimming and J lost 0 bases, with 11 bases between them. CDR1 and CDR2 from the germline V gene are MNHEY and SVGAGI. DNA of the CDR3: TGTGCCAGCAGTCGCGGGGTCAATAGCAATCAGCCCCAGCATTTT. As protein: CASSRGVNSNQPQHF.

This clone was recorded a few times. The V and J genes are TRBV5-6 and TRBJ2-7, with TRBD1 matching 11 bases. The CDR3 covers 14 residues. The germline V gene encodes CDR1 SGHDT and CDR2 YYEEEE. V shed 3 bases, J shed 3 bases, and the junction held 2 bases outside the gene matches. The CDR3 DNA is TGTGCCAGCAGCTGGGGGACAGGGGGCTACGAGCAGTACTTC. Translating it yields CASSWGTGGYEQYF.

This clone was seen only once. The chain combines TRBV15 with TRBJ1-4, with D perhaps TRBD1 (6 bases). Germline V lookup: CDR1 LNHNV, CDR2 YYDKDF (reference sequence). Trimming cost V 4 bases and J 7 bases, with 19 bases left between them. The CDR3 consists of 16 residues. For the CDR3, the DNA is TGTGCCACCAGCATTCTAACGGACAGCTGGCGTGAAAAACTGTTTTTT. Translating gives CATSILTDSWREKLFF.

V is TRBV5-1 and J is TRBJ1-1; D uncertain. CDR3 length: 13 residues. Germline lookup yields CDR1 SGHRS and CDR2 YFSETQ. The V and J ends lost 4 bases and 3 bases respectively, with 10 bases between them. The CDR3 is CASSPPRDTEAFF. The CDR3 nucleotides are TGCGCCAGCAGCCCTCCGCGTGACACTGAAGCTTTCTTT. The whole variable domain, filled in from reference TRBV5-1 and TRBJ1-1, reads KAGVTQTPRYLIKTRGQQVTLSCSPISGHRSVSWYQQTPGQGLQFLFEYFSETQRNKGNFPGRFSGRQFSNSRSEMNVSTLELGDSALYLCASSPPRDTEAFFGQGTRLTVV.

The chain recombines TRBV5-1 with TRBJ2-7; 8 bases are shared with TRBD1. V shed 4 bases and J 0 bases; nucleotides not matched to a gene: 3. CDR1 is SGHRS and CDR2 is YFSETQ in the germline V gene. This CDR3 is 14 amino acids long. In nucleotides, the CDR3 is TGCGCCAGCAGCCGGGACAGGAGCTCCTACGAGCAGTACTTC. Encoded protein: CASSRDRSSYEQYF.

The J gene is TRBJ2-1, the V gene TRBV3-1 (or the pseudogene TRBV3-2), with D unclear. With 3 bases removed from V and 0 bases from J, the gap between germline ends came to 3 bases. The CDR3 contains 13 residues. Germline CDR1 reads LGHDT; CDR2 reads YNNKEL (reference sequence). CDR3 protein: CASSQSSYNEQFF. In DNA form, the CDR3 reads TGTGCCAGCAGCCAGAGCTCCTACAATGAGCAGTTCTTC.

The chain is built from TRBV29-1 and TRBJ1-2; no firm D call. CDR3 length equals 15 residues. CDR1 is SQVTM and CDR2 is ANQGSEA in the germline V gene. V shed 2 bases and J shed 5 bases, with 18 bases lying between them. CDR3 loop: CSVELGGTADYGYTF. The DNA for the CDR3 is TGCAGCGTTGAATTAGGTGGAACAGCCGATTATGGCTACACCTTC.

The rearrangement links TRBV18 to TRBJ1-4; 8 nucleotides line up with TRBD1. The CDR3 loop spans 15 amino acids. In germline, CDR1 is KGHSH, CDR2 LQKENI. The trim removed 6 bases at V and 2 bases at J, leaving 5 bases unmatched. DNA for the CDR3: TGTGCCAGCTCTCTAGGGACAGGCACTAATGAAAAACTGTTTTTT. Its protein is CASSLGTGTNEKLFF.

This clone was seen a handful of times. The V gene is TRBV24-1, the J gene TRBJ1-2; no reliable D call. This CDR3 has 14 residues. In germline, CDR1 is KGHDR, CDR2 SFDVKD. V lost 0 bases, J lost 5 bases, and 9 bases lay in between. The CDR3 sequence is CATSDLSSVYGYTF. The CDR3, as DNA: TGTGCCACCAGTGATTTGTCGTCAGTTTATGGCTACACCTTC.

The chain uses TRBV10-3 and TRBJ1-3; D uncertain. This CDR3 is built from 13 residues. Trimming took off 8 bases at V and 1 base at J, with 9 bases between the two ends. Germline-derived CDR1 and CDR2 are ENHRY and SYGVKD. The CDR3 here is CAIAVGSGNTIYF. CDR3 bases: TGTGCCATCGCAGTCGGGTCTGGAAACACCATATATTTT.

This clone was observed a few times. CDR3 protein: CAWTRSDSGNTIYF. CDR3 sequence (DNA): TGTGCCTGGACCCGCAGCGACTCTGGAAACACCATATATTTT. This chain joins TRBV30 and TRBJ1-3, with unresolved D. Trimming took off 4 bases at V and 0 bases at J, with 10 bases between the two ends. This CDR3 region has 14 residues. CDR1 is GTSNPN and CDR2 is SVGIG in the germline V gene (reference sequence).

The sample holds one count of this clone. This CDR3 is CASSLVQGGSPLHF. The CDR3 DNA reads as TGTGCCAGCAGCTTAGTGCAGGGAGGTTCACCCCTCCACTTT. The chain combines TRBV11-2 with TRBJ1-6; a weak D match, TRBD1 (5 bases). Trimming took off 1 base at V and 9 bases at J, with 10 bases between the two ends. The CDR3 spans 14 residues. From germline, CDR1 is SGHAT and CDR2 FQNNGV. The full variable domain, its missing parts supplied by reference TRBV11-2 and TRBJ1-6, is EAGVAQSPRYKIIEKRQSVAFWCNPISGHATLYWYQQILGQGPKLLIQFQNNGVVDDSQLPKDRFSAERLKGVDSTLKIQPAKLEDSAVYLCASSLVQGGSPLHFGNGTRLTVT.

The V and J genes are TRBV2 and TRBJ1-3; D is undetermined. The CDR3 is 16 amino acids. V lost 2 bases and J lost 0, with 11 bases in between. CDR1 and CDR2 (germline): SNHLY, FYNNEI. The CDR3 protein is CASSELNVRSGNTIYF. In nucleotides, the CDR3 is TGTGCCAGCAGTGAACTCAACGTGCGCTCTGGAAACACCATATATTTT.

The DNA of the CDR3 is TGTGCCAGCAGTTTCTACGGGACTGAGACCCAGTACTTC. Encoded protein: CASSFYGTETQYF. The chain has TRBV28 and TRBJ2-5; D is perhaps TRBD2 (6 bases). CDR3 length: 13 residues. Germline CDR1 is MDHEN and CDR2 is SYDVKM. Between the trimmed V and J ends, which lost 3 bases and 5 bases, there was a span of 10 bases. Looking up the rest from reference TRBV28 and TRBJ2-5 gives the full variable domain: DVKVTQSSRYLVKRTGEKVFLECVQDMDHENMFWYRQDPGLGLRLIYFSYDVKMKEKGDIPEGYSVSREKKERFSLILESASTNQTSMYLCASSFYGTETQYFGPGTRLLVL.

The chain joins TRBV6-5 to TRBJ1-6; TRBD1 aligns across 9 bases. There are 14 residues in the CDR3. Germline CDR1 MNHEY, CDR2 SVGAGI. V was pared by 6 bases and J by 10 bases, with 7 bases of the junction left unmatched. DNA for the CDR3: TGTGCCAGCAGGGCACAGGGGGCGAACTCACCCCTCCACTTT. It is translated as CASRAQGANSPLHF.

The chain is built from TRBV19 and TRBJ1-1; no firm D call. V was trimmed by 4 bases and J by 0 bases, leaving 9 bases between them. Germline loops: CDR1 LNHDA, CDR2 SQIVND (reference sequence). This CDR3 spans 14 amino acids. The CDR3 is CASSTGRLNTEAFF. The CDR3 nucleotides read TGTGCCAGTAGTACTGGGCGACTGAACACTGAAGCTTTCTTT. The variable domain in full, with the rest retrieved from reference TRBV19 and TRBJ1-1, is DGGITQSPKYLFRKEGQNVTLSCEQNLNHDAMYWYRQDPGQGLRLIYYSQIVNDFQKGDIAEGYSVSREKKESFPLTVTSAQKNPTAFYLCASSTGRLNTEAFFGQGTRLTVV.

Only a few counts were recorded for this clone. The chain recombines TRBV30 with TRBJ1-3, with D unclear. The CDR3 sequence is 16 residues long. The germline gives CDR1 GTSNPN, CDR2 SVGIG (reference sequence). Deletions cut 2 bases from V and 0 bases from J, with 14 bases between. The chain's CDR3 is CAWSSWAAHSGNTIYF. The CDR3 DNA reads TGTGCCTGGAGTTCGTGGGCAGCTCACTCTGGAAACACCATATATTTT.

The chain couples TRBV7-8 to TRBJ1-5; unclear D gene. The CDR3 loop spans 13 amino acids. V was trimmed by 5 bases and J by 2 bases, leaving 7 bases between them. The V gene's germline CDR1 is SGHVS and CDR2 FQNEAQ. The CDR3 DNA sequence: TGTGCCAGCAGCAACCGGGGCAATCAGCCCCAGCATTTT. This codes for CASSNRGNQPQHF.

The gene calls are TRBV7-8 and TRBJ2-7, with D possibly being TRBD2 (7 bases). Germline V gene sequence: CDR1 SGHVS, CDR2 FQNEAQ. The CDR3 is made up of 11 amino acids. The germline V and J ends were trimmed by 11 bases and 4 bases, with 12 bases remaining between them. The CDR3 nucleotides are TGTGCCGTGGGGGGGCCTTACGAGCAGTACTTC. Its translation: CAVGGPYEQYF.

The chain joins TRBV11-2 to TRBJ2-1; D is unclear. Germline V gene lookup returns CDR1 SGHAT and CDR2 FQNNGV. Trimming took 1 base from V and 6 from J, leaving 7 bases between them. This CDR3 contains 13 residues. The CDR3 bases are TGTGCCAGCAGCTTAGGACTCTCCAATGAGCAGTTCTTC. Translated, it gives CASSLGLSNEQFF.

The rearrangement uses TRBV3-1 (or the pseudogene TRBV3-2) and TRBJ2-7, with TRBD2 matching 9 bases. The CDR3 covers 14 residues. Germline lookup yields CDR1 LGHDT and CDR2 YNNKEL (reference sequence). V lost 6 bases to trimming and J lost 7 bases; unmatched junction nucleotides: 10. CDR3 nucleotide sequence: TGTGCCAGCAGAAGCGGGGGGAAGGTGGGAGAGCAGTACTTC. Amino acid sequence: CASRSGGKVGEQYF.

V and J are TRBV9 and TRBJ2-5; 9 nucleotides align to TRBD1. J was trimmed by 2 bases and V by 6 bases; bases with no gene match: 8. Looked up from germline, CDR1 is SGDLS and CDR2 is YYNGEE. The CDR3 contains 15 residues. In DNA form, the CDR3 reads TGTGCCAGCACCCCGAGACAGGGGGTGCAAGAGACCCAGTACTTC. This translates into CASTPRQGVQETQYF. The variable domain in full, completed from reference TRBV9 and TRBJ2-5, reads DSGVTQTPKHLITATGQRVTLRCSPRSGDLSVYWYQQSLDQGLQFLIQYYNGEERAKGNILERFSAQQFPDLHSELNLSSLELGDSALYFCASTPRQGVQETQYFGPGTRLLVL.

This chain links TRBV2 with TRBJ2-2; D not certain. The V end was cut by 3 bases, the J end by 4 bases, with 6 bases between. The germline V gene has CDR1 SNHLY and CDR2 FYNNEI. The CDR3 has 13 amino acids. The CDR3 reads CASSDRLTGELFF. In DNA form, the CDR3 reads TGTGCCAGCAGTGATCGACTCACCGGGGAGCTGTTTTTT.

J is TRBJ1-1 and V is TRBV28; 9 positions agree with TRBD1. Trimming took 6 bases from V and 7 from J; bases not matched to a gene: 21. Per the germline V gene, CDR1 is MDHEN and CDR2 is SYDVKM. This CDR3 contains 18 residues. In DNA, the CDR3 is TGTGCCAGCAGGGACAGGGGTTACAGGAGTAGGGAGTCGCTTGAAGCTTTCTTT. It encodes CASRDRGYRSRESLEAFF.

The V call is TRBV27, the J call TRBJ2-2; D is unclear. The germline CDR1 and CDR2 sequences are MNHEY and SMNVEV (reference sequence). The CDR3 sequence is 16 residues long. V was cut by 7 bases and J by 0 bases, with 15 bases left in between. The CDR3 DNA sequence: TGTGCCAGCACGTACAGTTTTTTCCCGAACACCGGGGAGCTGTTTTTT. The encoded protein is CASTYSFFPNTGELFF.

The J gene is TRBJ1-5, the V gene TRBV24-1; D unresolved. Trimming shortened V by 7 bases and J by 1 base, and 7 bases separated the two germline ends. CDR3 length: 13 residues. The germline V gene has CDR1 KGHDR and CDR2 SFDVKD. The CDR3 region has the DNA TGTGCCACCAGGCCGGGGAGCAATCAGCCCCAGCATTTT. It specifies CATRPGSNQPQHF.